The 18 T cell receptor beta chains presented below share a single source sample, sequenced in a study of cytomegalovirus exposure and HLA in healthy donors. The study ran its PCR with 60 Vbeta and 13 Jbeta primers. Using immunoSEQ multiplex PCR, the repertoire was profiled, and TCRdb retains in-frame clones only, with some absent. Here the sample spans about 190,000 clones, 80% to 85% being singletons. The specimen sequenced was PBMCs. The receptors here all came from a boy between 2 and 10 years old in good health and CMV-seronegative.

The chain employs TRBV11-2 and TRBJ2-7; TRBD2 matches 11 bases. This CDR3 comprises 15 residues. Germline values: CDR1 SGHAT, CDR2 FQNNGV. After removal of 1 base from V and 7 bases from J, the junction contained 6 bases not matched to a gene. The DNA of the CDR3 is TGTGCCAGCAGCTTAGGTAGCGGGAGGGCCTGGGAGCAGTACTTC. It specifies CASSLGSGRAWEQYF.

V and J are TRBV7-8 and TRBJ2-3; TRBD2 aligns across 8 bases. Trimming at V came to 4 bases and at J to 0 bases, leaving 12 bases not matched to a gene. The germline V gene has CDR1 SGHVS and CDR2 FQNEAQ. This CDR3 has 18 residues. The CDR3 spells CASSYDPGLGASTDTQYF. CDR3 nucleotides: TGTGCCAGCAGCTACGATCCGGGACTAGGTGCTAGCACAGATACGCAGTATTTT.

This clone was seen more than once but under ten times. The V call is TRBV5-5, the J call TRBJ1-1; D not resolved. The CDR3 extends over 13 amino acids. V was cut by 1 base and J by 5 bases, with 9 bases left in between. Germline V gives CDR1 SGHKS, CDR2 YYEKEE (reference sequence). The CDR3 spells CASSLRLFTEAFF. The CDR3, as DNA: TGTGCCAGCAGCTTGCGACTCTTTACTGAAGCTTTCTTT. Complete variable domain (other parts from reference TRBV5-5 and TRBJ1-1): DAGVTQSPTHLIKTRGQQVTLRCSPISGHKSVSWYQQVLGQGPQFIFQYYEKEERGRGNFPDRFSARQFPNYSSELNVNALLLGDSALYLCASSLRLFTEAFFGQGTRLTVV.

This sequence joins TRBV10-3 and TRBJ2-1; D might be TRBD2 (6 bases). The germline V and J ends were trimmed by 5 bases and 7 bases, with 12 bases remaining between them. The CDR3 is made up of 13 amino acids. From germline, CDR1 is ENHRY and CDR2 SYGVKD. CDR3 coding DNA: TGTGCCATCAGTCCGATGGAGGGTAATGAGCAGTTCTTC. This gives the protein CAISPMEGNEQFF.

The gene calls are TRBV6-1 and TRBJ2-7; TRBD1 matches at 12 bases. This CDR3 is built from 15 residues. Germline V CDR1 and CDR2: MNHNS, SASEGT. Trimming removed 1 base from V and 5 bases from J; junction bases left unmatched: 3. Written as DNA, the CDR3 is TGTGCCAGCAGTGAAGAGGGACAGGGGGCCGACGAGCAGTACGTC. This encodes CASSEEGQGADEQYV.

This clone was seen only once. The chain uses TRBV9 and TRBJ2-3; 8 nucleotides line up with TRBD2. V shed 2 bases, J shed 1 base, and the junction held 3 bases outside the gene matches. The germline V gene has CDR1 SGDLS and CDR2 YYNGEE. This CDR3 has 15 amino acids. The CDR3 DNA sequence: TGTGCCAGCAGCGTCTTAGCGGGGCGCACAGATACGCAGTATTTT. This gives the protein CASSVLAGRTDTQYF.

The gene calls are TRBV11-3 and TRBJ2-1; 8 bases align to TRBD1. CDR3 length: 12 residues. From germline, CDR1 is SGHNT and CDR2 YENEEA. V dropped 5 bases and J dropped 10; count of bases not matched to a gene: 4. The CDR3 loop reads CASSRTGYEQFF. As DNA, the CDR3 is TGTGCCAGCAGCCGGACAGGGTACGAGCAGTTCTTC. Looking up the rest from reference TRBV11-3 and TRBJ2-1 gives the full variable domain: EAGVVQSPRYKIIEKKQPVAFWCNPISGHNTLYWYLQNLGQGPELLIRYENEEAVDDSQLPKDRFSAERLKGVDSTLKIQPAELGDSAVYLCASSRTGYEQFFGPGTRLTVL.

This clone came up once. CDR3 in DNA: TGTGCCAGCAGTTACGCCGGGGGAAGCGAAAAACTGTTTTTT. Encoded protein: CASSYAGGSEKLFF. This chain links TRBV6-6 with TRBJ1-4; D is perhaps TRBD1 (5 bases). The ends were cut back, 2 bases at V and 8 bases at J, with 12 bases in the middle. This CDR3 spans 14 amino acids. Germline V gene lookup returns CDR1 MNHNY and CDR2 SVGAGI (reference sequence).

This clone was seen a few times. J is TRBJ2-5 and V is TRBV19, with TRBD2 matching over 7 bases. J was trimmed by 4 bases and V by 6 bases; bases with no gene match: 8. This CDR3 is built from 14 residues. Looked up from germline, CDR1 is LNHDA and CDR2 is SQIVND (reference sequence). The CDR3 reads CASRIRSGAETQYF. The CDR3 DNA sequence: TGTGCCAGTAGGATTCGGAGCGGGGCAGAGACCCAGTACTTC.

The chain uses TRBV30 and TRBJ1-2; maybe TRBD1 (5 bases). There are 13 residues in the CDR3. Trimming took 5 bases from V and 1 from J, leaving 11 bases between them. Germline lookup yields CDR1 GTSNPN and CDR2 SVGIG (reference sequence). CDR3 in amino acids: CAWDRSINYGYTF. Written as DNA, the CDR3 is TGTGCCTGGGACAGATCGATTAACTATGGCTACACCTTC.

CDR3 coding DNA: TGTGCCTGGAGTGTACAAGGGGGCACAGATACGCAGTATTTT. This codes for CAWSVQGGTDTQYF. The chain recombines TRBV30 with TRBJ2-3; D is possibly TRBD1 (5 bases). The V gene lost 0 bases and the J gene lost 1 base, with 8 bases spanning the gap. CDR3 length equals 14 residues. Per germline, CDR1 GTSNPN and CDR2 SVGIG (reference sequence).

The CDR3 sequence: CASSLGPSLSYEQYF. CDR3 nucleotides: TGTGCCAGCAGTTTAGGCCCTTCGCTCTCCTACGAGCAGTACTTC. V usage is TRBV27 and J usage is TRBJ2-7; unclear D gene. The CDR3 runs to 15 residues. Deletions cut 2 bases from V and 0 bases from J, with 11 bases between. Germline V gene data show CDR1 as MNHEY and CDR2 as SMNVEV (reference sequence).

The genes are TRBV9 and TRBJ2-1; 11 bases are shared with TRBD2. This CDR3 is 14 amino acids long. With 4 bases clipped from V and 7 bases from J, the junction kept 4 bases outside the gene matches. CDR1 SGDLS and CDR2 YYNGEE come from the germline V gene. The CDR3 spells CASSLAGGDNEQFF. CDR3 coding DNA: TGTGCCAGCAGCTTAGCGGGGGGGGATAATGAGCAGTTCTTC.

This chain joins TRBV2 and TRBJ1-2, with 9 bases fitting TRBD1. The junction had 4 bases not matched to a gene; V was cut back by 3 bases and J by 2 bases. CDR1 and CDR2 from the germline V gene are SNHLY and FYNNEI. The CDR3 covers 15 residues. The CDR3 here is CASSDWTGANYGYTF. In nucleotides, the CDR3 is TGTGCCAGCAGTGATTGGACAGGGGCCAACTATGGCTACACCTTC.

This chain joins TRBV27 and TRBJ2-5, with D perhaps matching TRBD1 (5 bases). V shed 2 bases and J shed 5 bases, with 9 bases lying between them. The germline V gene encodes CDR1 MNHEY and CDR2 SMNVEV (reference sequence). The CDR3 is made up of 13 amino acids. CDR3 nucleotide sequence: TGTGCCAGCAGTTTAATTTCAGGGGAGACCCAGTACTTC. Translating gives CASSLISGETQYF.

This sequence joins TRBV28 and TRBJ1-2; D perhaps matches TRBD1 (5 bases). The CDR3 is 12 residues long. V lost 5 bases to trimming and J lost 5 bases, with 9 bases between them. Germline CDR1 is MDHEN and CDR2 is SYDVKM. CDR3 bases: TGTGCCAGCAGTGTGACAGAGTATGGCTACACCTTC. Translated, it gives CASSVTEYGYTF.

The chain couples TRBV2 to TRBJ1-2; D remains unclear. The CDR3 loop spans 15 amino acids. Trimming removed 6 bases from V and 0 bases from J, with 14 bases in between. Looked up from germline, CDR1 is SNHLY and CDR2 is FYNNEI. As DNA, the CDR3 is TGTGCCAGCAGGGAGGGAGGCAGAGCTAACTATGGCTACACCTTC. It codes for CASREGGRANYGYTF.

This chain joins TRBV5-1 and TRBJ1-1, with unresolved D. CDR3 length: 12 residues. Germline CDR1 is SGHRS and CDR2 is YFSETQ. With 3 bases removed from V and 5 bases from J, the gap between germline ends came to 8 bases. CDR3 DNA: TGCGCCAGCAGCTCCGGAGCGACTGAAGCTTTCTTT. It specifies CASSSGATEAFF.